The rows below give T cell receptor beta chains drawn from one sample of a study of cytotoxic CD8 clonotypes in ibrutinib-treated CLL. Profiled with immunoSEQ multiplex PCR; TCRdb holds only in-frame clones, not every one. The sample has 60,000 to 70,000 clones, roughly 50% seen once. The sample consisted of PBMCs, taken after 12 months of ibrutinib treatment. All receptors derive from a human donor with chronic lymphocytic leukemia. The CDR3 runs from the conserved cysteine through the conserved F or W. A D gene is named only where the DNA matches it firmly. Rows may omit the clone size; those that give it use once, few, many or a size class.

DNA: TGTGCCAGCAGCTTAATGTTGGGTCGGGGCTACGAGCAGTACTTC
CDR3: CASSLMLGRGYEQYF
size: NA
J: TRBJ2-7
V: TRBV11-2
D: NA

DNA: TGTGCCAGCAGTGAGGGGGGGAGGACTGAAGCTTTCTTT
CDR3: CASSEGGRTEAFF
size: NA
J: TRBJ1-1
V: TRBV2
D: NA

DNA: TGTGCCAGCAGCTTAGGGTCCAGCGGGTCTAGCACAGATACGCAGTATTTT
CDR3: CASSLGSSGSSTDTQYF
size: NA
J: TRBJ2-3
V: TRBV11-2
D: NA

DNA: TGCGCCAGCCGTCGGGACATCGATTCCTACGAGCAGTACTTC
CDR3: CASRRDIDSYEQYF
size: NA
J: TRBJ2-7
V: TRBV5-1
D: NA

DNA: TGTGCCACTAGGGGGCTGGGTAATGAGCAGTTCTTC
CDR3: CATRGLGNEQFF
size: NA
J: TRBJ2-1
V: TRBV10-3
D: TRBD1

DNA: TGTGCCAGCAATCTAGGACAGGCGAACACTGAAGCTTTCTTT
CDR3: CASNLGQANTEAFF
size: NA
J: TRBJ1-1
V: TRBV6-1
D: TRBD1

DNA: TGCGCCAGCAGCTGGACAGGGGTATCCTCTGGGGCCAACGTCCTGACTTTC
CDR3: CASSWTGVSSGANVLTF
size: once
J: TRBJ2-6
V: TRBV5-1
D: TRBD1

DNA: TGTGCCAGCAGTCCAACGCTTAGCGGGGGGGGCGCCGGGGAGCAGTTCTTC
CDR3: CASSPTLSGGGAGEQFF
size: few
J: TRBJ2-1
V: TRBV2
D: TRBD2

DNA: TGTGCCAGCAGCCTCCAGGGAGTCACAGATACGCAGTATTTT
CDR3: CASSLQGVTDTQYF
size: NA
J: TRBJ2-3
V: TRBV27
D: NA

DNA: TGTGCCAGTAGTATAAAGGTTCTAGCGGGATACACCGGGGAGCTGTTTTTT
CDR3: CASSIKVLAGYTGELFF
size: NA
J: TRBJ2-2
V: TRBV19
D: TRBD2

DNA: TGTGCCAGCTCACCGAGCGCGCCTAGCGGAGATACGCAGTATTTT
CDR3: CASSPSAPSGDTQYF
size: NA
J: TRBJ2-3
V: TRBV18
D: TRBD2

DNA: TGTGCCAGCAGTTTTGCGGGGGCGGATACGCAGTATTTT
CDR3: CASSFAGADTQYF
size: NA
J: TRBJ2-3
V: TRBV28
D: NA

DNA: TGTGCCAGCAGTTTAGGGGCAGGGTACTTCGACTATGGCTACACCTTC
CDR3: CASSLGAGYFDYGYTF
size: NA
J: TRBJ1-2
V: TRBV28
D: NA

DNA: TGTGCCAGCAGCTTGGATCCCAATGCGGCTTCTTCGTATGAGCAGTTCTTC
CDR3: CASSLDPNAASSYEQFF
size: few
J: TRBJ2-1
V: TRBV5-4
D: NA

DNA: TGTGCCAGCACTCGACGCGGGAGAGGGTACAATGAGCAGTTCTTC
CDR3: CASTRRGRGYNEQFF
size: NA
J: TRBJ2-1
V: TRBV6-5
D: TRBD2

DNA: TGTGCCAGCAGCAAAAGTGAAAAACTGTTTTTT
CDR3: CASSKSEKLFF
size: NA
J: TRBJ1-4
V: TRBV21-1
D: NA

DNA: TGTGCCGGACAGGGGGCCTATGGCTACACCTTC
CDR3: CAGQGAYGYTF
size: few
J: TRBJ1-2
V: TRBV28
D: TRBD1

DNA: TGTGCCAGCAGGACCGGGACCTCAGGCACTGAAGCTTTCTTT
CDR3: CASRTGTSGTEAFF
size: NA
J: TRBJ1-1
V: TRBV27
D: NA

DNA: TGTGCCAGCATACTAGCGGCCCCGGGGGAGCAGTACTTC
CDR3: CASILAAPGEQYF
size: NA
J: TRBJ2-7
V: TRBV6-1
D: TRBD2

DNA: TGTGCCAGCAGTGTTAGGTTGAATAATGAAAAACTGTTTTTT
CDR3: CASSVRLNNEKLFF
size: NA
J: TRBJ1-4
V: TRBV2
D: NA

DNA: TGTGCCAGCGGTCGGGGAGCGGGTCAGCCCCAGCATTTT
CDR3: CASGRGAGQPQHF
size: few
J: TRBJ1-5
V: TRBV6-5
D: NA

DNA: TGCGCCAGCAGCTTGGAGGGCAGGGGGACTGGCGAGCAGTACTTC
CDR3: CASSLEGRGTGEQYF
size: once
J: TRBJ2-7
V: TRBV5-1
D: NA

DNA: TGTGCCAGCAGTGCCAAACATTGGACGGAGCCCCAGCATTTT
CDR3: CASSAKHWTEPQHF
size: NA
J: TRBJ1-5
V: TRBV6-1
D: NA

DNA: TGCAGCGGAAAGTATGTCGTCACCGGGGAGCTGTTTTTT
CDR3: CSGKYVVTGELFF
size: NA
J: TRBJ2-2
V: TRBV29-1
D: NA

DNA: TGCGCCAGCAGTGTCCAGGTCAATCAGCCCCAGCATTTT
CDR3: CASSVQVNQPQHF
size: once
J: TRBJ1-5
V: TRBV10-2
D: NA

DNA: TGCGCCAGCAGCCCTACCCCGAAAATAGACTATGGCTACACCTTC
CDR3: CASSPTPKIDYGYTF
size: NA
J: TRBJ1-2
V: TRBV5-1
D: NA